The 21 T cell receptor beta chains listed next were all sequenced from one sample in a study of blood T cell repertoires in COVID-19. TCRdb's copy holds only in-frame clones and misses some; the assay was immunoSEQ multiplex PCR. The table lists fewer than 55,000 clones, about 81% of them singletons. The specimen sequenced was peripheral blood. These receptors came from a man between 45 and 60 years old with acute or convalescent COVID-19.

V is TRBV19 and J is TRBJ1-6; D remains ambiguous. Germline CDR1 reads LNHDA; CDR2 reads SQIVND (reference sequence). V was shortened by 6 bases and J by 5 bases, with 11 bases between the two germline ends. CDR3 length equals 14 residues. The CDR3 DNA reads as TGTGCCAGTAGCTCCCGGGGAGATAATTCACCCCTCCACTTT. It codes for CASSSRGDNSPLHF.

The V and J genes are TRBV5-1 and TRBJ2-1, with a possible D match to TRBD1 (5 bases). V was pared by 0 bases and J by 8 bases, with 9 bases between. Germline CDR1 and CDR2: SGHRS and YFSETQ. CDR3 length equals 13 residues. The CDR3 nucleotides read TGCGCCAGCAGCTTGGGGGGCGTGCATGAGCAGTTCTTC. It translates to CASSLGGVHEQFF.

This clone occurred a few times. The chain combines TRBV1 with TRBJ1-5. TRBV1 is labeled a pseudogene. The CDR3 contains 14 residues. CDR3 sequence (DNA): TGCACCAGCAGCCAAGATGACTGGAATCAGCCCCAGCATTTT. It encodes CTSSQDDWNQPQHF.

The chain combines TRBV7-9 with TRBJ2-5; D call uncertain. V was cut by 5 bases and J by 0 bases, with 16 bases left in between. The CDR3 has 16 residues. In germline, CDR1 is SEHNR, CDR2 FQNEAQ (reference sequence). The CDR3 region is CASSPSQQRYQETQYF. CDR3 coding DNA: TGTGCCAGCAGCCCATCCCAACAACGATACCAAGAGACCCAGTACTTC.

This chain uses TRBV6-5 with TRBJ1-5; 7 bases agree with TRBD1. CDR3 size: 14 residues. CDR1 is MNHEY and CDR2 is SVGAGI in the germline V gene. The trim removed 6 bases at V and 3 bases at J, leaving 5 bases unmatched. CDR3 DNA: TGTGCCAGCAGACCGGGACAGAACAATCAGCCCCAGCATTTT. This codes for CASRPGQNNQPQHF.

The chain is built from TRBV27 and TRBJ2-7; 7 bases are a match to TRBD1. Trimming removed 7 bases from V and 2 bases from J; junction bases left unmatched: 11. The CDR3 is 15 residues long. Germline V gene sequence: CDR1 MNHEY, CDR2 SMNVEV (reference sequence). The CDR3 nucleotides read TGTGCCAGCACCTCGAGAGGGGGCGTCGCCTACGAGCAGTACTTC. This translates into CASTSRGGVAYEQYF.

This clone is a singleton in its sample. V is TRBV11-2 and J is TRBJ1-1, with a tentative D call TRBD1 (5 bases). The CDR3 is 17 residues long. Trimming removed 1 base at V and 1 base at J, with 16 bases between. Germline CDR1 and CDR2: SGHAT and FQNNGV. As DNA, the CDR3 is TGTGCCAGCAGCTTAGTGTTGGGGCCAAGGCAGAACACTGAAGCTTTCTTT. It is translated as CASSLVLGPRQNTEAFF.

This clone has just a few counts. This sequence joins TRBV30 and TRBJ1-2, with 8 bases fitting TRBD1. This CDR3 region has 13 residues. Germline CDR1 reads GTSNPN; CDR2 reads SVGIG (reference sequence). V dropped 5 bases and J dropped 6; count of bases not matched to a gene: 8. CDR3 loop: CAWGRKQGDGYTF. The CDR3 nucleotides are TGTGCCTGGGGACGGAAACAGGGGGATGGCTACACCTTC.

The chain carries TRBV19 and TRBJ1-5, with 11 bases matching TRBD1. CDR3 length: 17 residues. From germline, CDR1 is LNHDA and CDR2 SQIVND (reference sequence). With V trimmed by 7 bases and J by 1 base, 9 bases remained unmatched. The CDR3 coding sequence is TGTGCCAGTATAGGGGACAGGGGGGGATCAAGCAATCAGCCCCAGCATTTT. Residues: CASIGDRGGSSNQPQHF.

The rearrangement links TRBV4-1 to TRBJ1-5, with 9 bases matching TRBD1. Germline values: CDR1 MGHRA, CDR2 YSYEKL. The length of the CDR3 is 19 residues. V lost 0 bases, J lost 1 base, and 10 bases stayed unmatched. The chain's CDR3 is CASSQDPGDRVSSNQPQHF. The CDR3 bases are TGCGCCAGCAGCCAAGATCCCGGGGACAGGGTTTCCAGCAATCAGCCCCAGCATTTT.

J is TRBJ2-7 and V is TRBV2; 9 nucleotides line up with TRBD1. This CDR3 region has 13 residues. V shed 7 bases, J shed 3 bases, and the junction held 4 bases outside the gene matches. Germline V lookup: CDR1 SNHLY, CDR2 FYNNEI. The CDR3 bases are TGTGCCAGCAAACGGGACAGGGACTACGAGCAGTACTTC. Its translation: CASKRDRDYEQYF. The full variable domain, its missing parts supplied by reference TRBV2 and TRBJ2-7, is EPEVTQTPSHQVTQMGQEVILRCVPISNHLYFYWYRQILGQKVEFLVSFYNNEISEKSEIFDDQFSVERPDGSNFTLKIRSTKLEDSAMYFCASKRDRDYEQYFGPGTRLTVT.

About this clone itself: Other DNA sequences of this sample code for an identical CDR3. The chain combines TRBV2 with TRBJ1-1; TRBD1 aligns across 9 bases. The germline gives CDR1 SNHLY, CDR2 FYNNEI. This CDR3 is built from 13 residues. V trimming: 6 bases; J trimming: 7 bases; junction bases outside the gene matches: 6. CDR3 DNA sequence: TGTGCCAGCAGGGTTGACAGGGGGGGTGAAGCTTTCTTT. Translated: CASRVDRGGEAFF.

The chain combines TRBV15 with TRBJ2-5; TRBD2 aligns across 7 bases. Germline CDR1 is LNHNV and CDR2 is YYDKDF (reference sequence). This CDR3 contains 13 residues. With 3 bases clipped from V and 7 bases from J, the junction kept 5 bases outside the gene matches. The DNA for the CDR3 is TGTGCCACCAGCAGGGGGACTACGGGGACCCAGTACTTC. Amino acid sequence: CATSRGTTGTQYF.

This clone was seen a handful of times. The chain is built from TRBV29-1 and TRBJ2-1, with 7 bases lining up with TRBD2. Germline loops: CDR1 SQVTM, CDR2 ANQGSEA. V shed 5 bases, J shed 6 bases, and the junction held 13 bases outside the gene matches. The CDR3 length is 15 residues. CDR3 in amino acids: CSVSREGSGVNEQFF. CDR3 in DNA: TGCAGCGTTAGTAGGGAGGGCTCTGGGGTCAATGAGCAGTTCTTC.

This clone has just a few counts. V gene TRBV19 combines with J gene TRBJ1-1; weak D call: TRBD1 (6 bases). CDR1 and CDR2 (germline): LNHDA, SQIVND (reference sequence). The V end was cut by 7 bases, the J end by 4 bases, with 13 bases between. The CDR3 consists of 13 residues. The CDR3 nucleotides are TGTGCCAGTAACACAGGGAAGGCCACTGAAGCTTTCTTT. This gives the protein CASNTGKATEAFF.

This chain uses TRBV19 with TRBJ2-7; 12 bases match TRBD2. The CDR3 loop spans 15 amino acids. Per germline, CDR1 LNHDA and CDR2 SQIVND (reference sequence). V dropped 5 bases and J dropped 2; count of bases not matched to a gene: 4. CDR3: CASSVLAGGAYEQYF. For the CDR3, the DNA is TGTGCCAGTAGTGTCCTAGCGGGGGGGGCCTACGAGCAGTACTTC.

This chain connects TRBV6-5 to TRBJ1-6; 9 bases line up with TRBD1. V trimming: 4 bases; J trimming: 10 bases; junction bases outside the gene matches: 8. Germline V CDR1 and CDR2: MNHEY, SVGAGI. CDR3 size: 15 residues. The CDR3 DNA reads TGTGCCAGCAGTTCCACGGGACAGGGAGACTCACCCCTCCACTTT. This gives the protein CASSSTGQGDSPLHF.

V and J are TRBV9 and TRBJ1-2; 7 nucleotides match TRBD1. The trim removed 0 bases at V and 4 bases at J, leaving 3 bases unmatched. The CDR3 contains 14 residues. CDR1 and CDR2 (germline): SGDLS, YYNGEE. The CDR3 DNA reads TGTGCCAGCAGCGTAGGAGGACAGGCCTATGGCTACACCTTC. This sequence encodes CASSVGGQAYGYTF. Combining the CDR3 with reference TRBV9 and TRBJ1-2 gives the whole variable domain DSGVTQTPKHLITATGQRVTLRCSPRSGDLSVYWYQQSLDQGLQFLIQYYNGEERAKGNILERFSAQQFPDLHSELNLSSLELGDSALYFCASSVGGQAYGYTFGSGTRLTVV.

The rearrangement links TRBV21-1 to TRBJ2-7; TRBD1 was called by the table and not checked on the DNA. TRBV21-1 is given as a pseudogene. The CDR3 is 12 residues long. CDR3 DNA: TGTGCCAGCAGCAAAGGGGCTAACGAGCAGTACTTC. Amino acid sequence: CASSKGANEQYF.

The J gene is TRBJ1-1, the V gene TRBV30; unclear D gene. V was shortened by 5 bases and J by 5 bases, with 15 bases between the two germline ends. CDR3 length: 13 amino acids. Germline V gene data show CDR1 as GTSNPN and CDR2 as SVGIG (reference sequence). As DNA, the CDR3 is TGTGCCTGGTCAGTGACTTCGAGAACTGAAGCTTTCTTT. This translates into CAWSVTSRTEAFF.

The gene calls are TRBV19 and TRBJ2-7; perhaps TRBD1 as D (6 bases). The CDR3 is made up of 18 amino acids. Trimming left V 0 bases short and J 3 bases short, with 21 bases between. Germline values: CDR1 LNHDA, CDR2 SQIVND (reference sequence). The CDR3 sequence: CASSIDALSGDLRYEQYF. The DNA of the CDR3 is TGTGCCAGTAGTATAGATGCGTTATCAGGGGATCTTCGCTACGAGCAGTACTTC.